The present entry profiles one T cell receptor beta chain with its context. Its matching antigen is unknown. This sample was taken from a study of T cell repertoires in cytomegalovirus infection. Across the study: From public TCR beta signatures came an indication of both CMV infection and matching HLA type. General study points: In two of eight donors, the top clonotype was HLA-C-restricted CMV-specific.

J gave up 4 bases and V 4 bases, and 4 bases lay outside the gene matches. The CDR3 is 15 amino acids. TCRdb used MiXCR to reprocess the reads, holding one entry per CDR3 protein. Of over 150,000 distinct CDR3 sequences listed, about a sixth are singletons. The chain joins TRBV23-1 to TRBJ1-6; 7 nucleotides line up with TRBD1. TRBV23-1 is recorded as an ORF, its role being uncertain. The TCR originated in a human donor in good health (CMV status not recorded). Some clones in this sample may be carry-over from other donors' samples. The sequenced sample was CD8+ T cells from PBMCs. The CDR3 DNA reads TGCGCCAGCAGTCTCCCGGGACAGTATAATTCACCCCTCCACTTT. Translation gives CASSLPGQYNSPLHF.